This T cell receptor (beta chain) was retrieved from a study of T cells in localized non-small cell lung cancer (dated by TCRdb to 2020 to 2022). Context from the whole study: Comparing tumors with uninvolved tumor-adjacent lungs, the study looked at the T cell repertoires of 236 patients with early-stage NSCLC. The cohort consisted of approximately 240 treatment-naive NSCLC patients whose localized lung tumors had been resected. A mean age of approximately 70 years was recorded for the NSCLC patients, of whom roughly 130 were male and more than 85 were female. General conclusions and limits of the study: Multi-region tumor sequencing was not performed, so intratumor heterogeneity could not be excluded. Of the top 100 tumor clones, a median of roughly 53 were detected in paired uninvolved adjacent lung; about 28 were also among that lung's top 100. Because the study design was exploratory, TCR variables were selected using unadjusted p-values without false-discovery rate correction. Higher blood T cell density associated with longer overall survival, while higher adjacent-lung clonality associated with shorter survival. Uninvolved tumor-adjacent lung showed the highest T cell clonality, higher than tumor, which suggests more focused antigenic responses in the uninvolved tumor-adjacent lung.

This clone came up a few times. The antigen it binds to is not known. Base-call qualities are not available, and no considerably larger clone is one nucleotide away. At diagnosis, tumor, uninvolved tumor-adjacent lung and peripheral blood were collected and then preserved as a mix of FFPE and fresh-frozen material. For TCR repertoire profiling, blood samples were analyzed as peripheral blood mononuclear cells. CDR1 and CDR2 are drawn from the germline V gene: SGHDN, FVKESK. Counted from cysteine to phenylalanine, this CDR3 has 16 amino acids. Just the 48-base CDR3 DNA is kept, in frame starting at base 1. V loses 3 bases at its end and J loses 7 bases; junction bases beyond the gene matches: 12. The immunoSEQ Assay was used to sequence TCR beta CDR3 regions from DNA. As for how the authors treated the data: To compute T cell density, TCR beta template counts were normalized to usable DNA, which was estimated by amplifying housekeeping genes. Using the preseqR package, richness was estimated by extrapolating to 120,000 templates for tissue samples and 400,000 templates for PBMC samples. Clonality was calculated as one minus Pielou's evenness. Differential abundance testing on productive amino-acid clonotypes, with a minimum total count of 5 and an alpha of 0.1, was used to identify tissue-enriched TCRs. The Jaccard Index and the Morisita Overlap Index were used to measure how much the repertoires overlapped between compartments. GLIPH clustered TCR beta CDR3s with public tetramer-defined viral CDR3s; viral motifs required at least three viral sequences plus V-gene enrichment. Imported from immuneACCESS, the table was reduced by TCRdb to in-frame sequences with V and J called. These copies leave out some clones; in studies compared against another copy, an unresolved V gene accounts for under half, and the cause of the remainder is not known. That table gives V, J and clone size, and the DNA gave D and trimming. This sample is represented by about 35,000 clones; approximately 80% of them were singletons. Clones ranked in the top ten supply 17% of the sample.

This chain joins TRBV14 to TRBJ2-1; the junction holds 7 bases that match TRBD2. Sample: peripheral blood, taken before any cancer treatment. This sequence originates from a male donor at least 60 years old with stage III squamous cell lung carcinoma. The base sequence is TGTGCCAGCAGCCAGTTCCAGGGACTACAGTATAATGAGCAGTTCTTC. This translates into CASSQFQGLQYNEQFF.